The 6 T cell receptor beta chains below were found in one sample sequenced in a study of T-cell reconstitution after alpha-beta-depleted transplantation in children. Preparation of the TCRbeta library involved a method that used unique molecular identifiers. Via MiXCR, TCRdb re-called the PCR reads, giving one row per CDR3 protein. The sample yields fewer than 350,000 distinct CDR3 sequences, about a tenth seen once. Specimen: PBMCs, collected before TCRalphabeta/CD19-depleted stem cell transplant. The origin of the receptors is a boy younger than two with acute myeloid leukemia, due to receive a stem cell transplant.

This clonotype was recorded at least ten times. This chain connects TRBV14 to TRBJ1-1, with a weak D call TRBD1 (6 bases). The CDR3 consists of 13 residues. Trimming took 4 bases from V and 5 from J, leaving 11 bases between them. Germline-derived CDR1 and CDR2 are SGHDN and FVKESK. The CDR3 region has the DNA TGTGCCAGCAGCCTAAACAGGGAGACTGAAGCTTTCTTT. Its protein product is CASSLNRETEAFF. Using reference TRBV14 and TRBJ1-1 for the parts outside the CDR3, the full variable domain is EAGVTQFPSHSVIEKGQTVTLRCDPISGHDNLYWYRRVMGKEIKFLLHFVKESKQDESGMPNNRFLAERTGGTYSTLKVQPAELEDSGVYFCASSLNRETEAFFGQGTRLTVV.

This clonotype turned up a few times. J is TRBJ2-7 and V is TRBV21-1. TRBV21-1 is given as a pseudogene. The CDR3 extends over 14 amino acids. The chain's CDR3 is CASSKGSLSYEQYF. In DNA, the CDR3 is TGTGCCAGCAGCAAAGGAAGTCTTTCCTACGAGCAGTACTTC.

The chain joins TRBV5-1 to TRBJ1-2; 12 bases match TRBD1. The CDR3 sequence is 17 residues long. The V segment lost 0 bases and the J segment 3 bases; nucleotides outside the gene matches: 6. Germline assignment: CDR1 SGHRS and CDR2 YFSETQ. CDR3 amino acids: CASSLAPGTGGDYGYTF. The CDR3, as DNA: TGCGCCAGCAGCTTGGCCCCTGGGACAGGGGGCGACTATGGCTACACCTTC. Using reference TRBV5-1 and TRBJ1-2 for the parts outside the CDR3, the full variable domain is KAGVTQTPRYLIKTRGQQVTLSCSPISGHRSVSWYQQTPGQGLQFLFEYFSETQRNKGNFPGRFSGRQFSNSRSEMNVSTLELGDSALYLCASSLAPGTGGDYGYTFGSGTRLTVV.

This clonotype occurred many times. The chain employs TRBV10-3 and TRBJ2-3, with 7 bases fitting TRBD2. The J segment lost 3 bases and the V segment lost 8 bases, leaving 8 bases of the junction unmatched. The germline V gene has CDR1 ENHRY and CDR2 SYGVKD. CDR3 length: 14 residues. CDR3: CAIAVAGETDTQYF. CDR3 nucleotide sequence: TGTGCCATCGCGGTGGCGGGAGAGACAGATACGCAGTATTTT.

This clonotype was counted many times. The chain uses TRBV19 and TRBJ2-6; D is perhaps TRBD1 (6 bases). The CDR3 is made up of 15 amino acids. Trimming took off 6 bases at V and 8 bases at J, with 17 bases between the two ends. The V gene's germline CDR1 is LNHDA and CDR2 SQIVND (reference sequence). This chain's CDR3 is CASRTTARGPNVLTF. The CDR3 DNA follows: TGTGCCAGTAGGACAACGGCCAGGGGCCCCAACGTCCTGACTTTC.

This clonotype was seen at least ten times. This rearrangement joins TRBV28 to TRBJ2-3; D not certain. Germline V gene lookup returns CDR1 MDHEN and CDR2 SYDVKM. This CDR3 contains 12 residues. Trimming cost V 6 bases and J 8 bases, with 12 bases left between them. The CDR3 region is CASSFSRTTQYF. In DNA, the CDR3 is TGTGCCAGCAGCTTTAGTCGTACTACGCAGTATTTT.